The 25 T cell receptor beta chains given below trace back to one sample, sequenced in a study of shared clonotypes between healthy human individuals. Naive CD8 cells, CD45RO-negative and positively selected for CCR7, excluded terminally differentiated effector memory CD45RA+ cells. Generated by immunoSEQ multiplex PCR, the TCRdb table keeps only in-frame clones and is missing some. The sample shows about 870,000 clones, over 90% of them seen only once. The sample consisted of naive CD8+ T cells sorted from blood. All receptors come from a man younger than 45 in good health.

This clone was seen only a few times. The rearrangement links TRBV10-1 to TRBJ2-7; no definite D call. CDR3 length equals 11 residues. V shed 3 bases and J shed 1 base, with 1 base lying between them. Germline loops: CDR1 WNHNN, CDR2 SYGVQD (reference sequence). CDR3 nucleotides: TGCGCCAGCAGTGAATCCTACGAGCAGTACTTC. It codes for CASSESYEQYF.

The chain joins TRBV4-3 to TRBJ2-7, with D possibly TRBD1 on 6 matching bases. This CDR3 has 15 amino acids. CDR1 and CDR2 (germline): LGHNA, YSLEER. V dropped 0 bases and J dropped 1 base, with 10 bases sitting between them. CDR3 sequence reads: CASSQDWTASYEQYF. As DNA, the CDR3 is TGCGCCAGCAGCCAAGACTGGACAGCTTCCTACGAGCAGTACTTC.

The V and J genes are TRBV7-9 and TRBJ1-5; weak D call: TRBD1 (5 bases). The germline V gene has CDR1 SEHNR and CDR2 FQNEAQ (reference sequence). V dropped 1 base and J dropped 3 bases, with 7 bases sitting between them. This CDR3 is 14 amino acids long. The CDR3 sequence is CASSLGTFNQPQHF. CDR3 bases: TGTGCCAGCAGCTTAGGGACATTCAATCAGCCCCAGCATTTT.

CDR3 nucleotide sequence: TGCGCCAGCAGCCCCTGGGGGAACAATGAGCAGTTCTTC. Its protein product is CASSPWGNNEQFF. The rearrangement uses TRBV4-1 and TRBJ2-1, with D perhaps assigned TRBD1 or TRBD2 (5 bases each). The germline V gene encodes CDR1 MGHRA and CDR2 YSYEKL. The CDR3 extends over 13 amino acids. Deletions cut 4 bases from V and 5 bases from J, with 9 bases between.

The chain recombines TRBV11-2 with TRBJ1-4; D unclear. The CDR3 is 17 amino acids. Trimming took 1 base from V and 0 from J, leaving 12 bases between them. CDR1 is SGHAT, CDR2 FQNNGV, per germline. Here the CDR3 reads CASSLALSSATNEKLFF. Written as DNA, the CDR3 is TGTGCCAGCAGCTTAGCCCTCTCGTCTGCAACTAATGAAAAACTGTTTTTT.

This chain links TRBV5-4 with TRBJ2-7; possibly TRBD2 for D (6 bases). The V gene lost 3 bases and the J gene lost 5 bases, with 15 bases spanning the gap. Germline-derived CDR1 and CDR2 are SGHNT and YYREEE (reference sequence). The CDR3 contains 14 residues. This chain's CDR3 is CASSSRDGYNEQYF. CDR3 nucleotide sequence: TGTGCCAGCAGCTCGCGGGACGGATACAACGAGCAGTACTTC.

The rearrangement uses TRBV7-6 and TRBJ2-1; 12 positions agree with TRBD2. The V and J ends lost 4 bases and 5 bases, in that order; junction bases with no gene match: 12. The CDR3 is 18 residues long. Germline V gene sequence: CDR1 SGHVS, CDR2 FNYEAQ. The CDR3 sequence: CASSSGLAGRRRDNEQFF. CDR3 bases: TGTGCCAGCAGCTCCGGACTAGCGGGGAGACGGAGGGACAATGAGCAGTTCTTC.

The rearrangement links TRBV7-8 to TRBJ2-7; maybe TRBD2 (5 bases). The CDR3 covers 13 residues. CDR1 and CDR2 (germline): SGHVS, FQNEAQ. V was clipped by 5 bases and J by 5 bases, with 13 bases between them. The CDR3 coding sequence is TGTGCCAGCAGCCCCCCAGGACTGGACGAGCAGTACTTC. It translates to CASSPPGLDEQYF.

This clone is a singleton in its sample. The genes are TRBV7-6 and TRBJ2-2; D call uncertain. CDR1 and CDR2 from the germline V gene are SGHVS and FNYEAQ. The CDR3 is 15 residues long. Trimming pared 1 base from V and 0 bases from J, leaving 6 bases between. The CDR3 is CASSLGRANTGELFF. The CDR3 coding sequence is TGTGCCAGCAGCTTAGGACGCGCGAACACCGGGGAGCTGTTTTTT. The full variable domain, in which reference TRBV7-6 and TRBJ2-2 provide the parts outside the CDR3, is GAGVSQSPRYKVTKRGQDVALRCDPISGHVSLYWYRQALGQGPEFLTYFNYEAQQDKSGLPNDRFSAERPEGSISTLTIQRTEQRDSAMYRCASSLGRANTGELFFGEGSRLTVL.

This clone has a single count. CDR3 amino acids: CASSPSTGANVLTF. CDR3 in DNA: TGTGCCAGCAGCCCTAGTACTGGGGCCAACGTCCTGACTTTC. This chain connects TRBV7-2 to TRBJ2-6; no definite D call. V shed 5 bases and J shed 2 bases, with 7 bases lying between them. The CDR3 is 14 amino acids. The germline gives CDR1 SGHTA, CDR2 FQGNSA.

CDR3 loop: CASSQDRDTQYF. The CDR3 DNA reads TGCGCCAGCAGCCAAGATCGGGATACGCAGTATTTT. The chain joins TRBV4-3 to TRBJ2-3; D gene uncertain. The CDR3 runs 12 residues. V was shortened by 0 bases and J by 6 bases, with 4 bases between the two germline ends. Looked up from germline, CDR1 is LGHNA and CDR2 is YSLEER.

The V call is TRBV5-6, the J call TRBJ1-2, with D possibly TRBD1 on 5 matching bases. CDR1 is SGHDT, CDR2 YYEEEE, per germline. The germline V and J ends were trimmed by 4 bases and 1 base, with 11 bases remaining between them. CDR3 size: 14 residues. The CDR3 loop reads CASSPQGDNYGYTF. CDR3 bases: TGTGCCAGCAGCCCGCAGGGAGATAACTATGGCTACACCTTC.

This clone was found once. The CDR3 here is CASSHATARNEKLFF. The CDR3 DNA follows: TGCGCCAGCAGCCATGCGACAGCTCGAAATGAAAAACTGTTTTTT. The rearrangement links TRBV4-1 to TRBJ1-4; D possibly corresponds to TRBD1 (5 bases). V gave up 3 bases and J gave up 5 bases, with 13 bases separating them. CDR3 size: 15 residues. Germline V lookup: CDR1 MGHRA, CDR2 YSYEKL.

The chain carries TRBV28 and TRBJ2-1, with 9 bases fitting TRBD2. This CDR3 is built from 14 residues. J was trimmed by 9 bases and V by 7 bases; bases with no gene match: 10. Per the germline V gene, CDR1 is MDHEN and CDR2 is SYDVKM. CDR3 sequence reads: CASIGLAGVGEQFF. CDR3 DNA: TGTGCCAGCATTGGGTTAGCGGGAGTTGGTGAGCAGTTCTTC.

The sample holds a few counts of this clone. The sample holds other DNA sequences that translate to the same CDR3. J is TRBJ1-2 and V is TRBV28, with D perhaps TRBD1 (5 bases). The V end was cut by 4 bases, the J end by 2 bases, with 11 bases between. CDR3 length: 14 residues. Germline CDR1 reads MDHEN; CDR2 reads SYDVKM. The CDR3: CASSSLGANYGYTF. In nucleotides, the CDR3 is TGTGCCAGCAGTTCCCTTGGGGCGAACTATGGCTACACCTTC.

This chain connects TRBV30 to TRBJ2-5; 9 bases fit TRBD2. Trimming at V came to 0 bases and at J to 3 bases, leaving 8 bases not matched to a gene. The length of the CDR3 is 16 residues. Germline CDR1 GTSNPN, CDR2 SVGIG (reference sequence). CDR3 DNA: TGTGCCTGGAGTGTAAGGGCCTCTAGCGGGAAAGAGACCCAGTACTTC. It codes for CAWSVRASSGKETQYF. Looking up the rest from reference TRBV30 and TRBJ2-5 gives the full variable domain: SQTIHQWPATLVQPVGSPLSLECTVEGTSNPNLYWYRQAAGRGLQLLFYSVGIGQISSEVPQNLSASRPQDRQFILSSKKLLLSDSGFYLCAWSVRASSGKETQYFGPGTRLLVL.

Points on this clone: Germline is not matched at one junction end, which may reflect a read error. V is TRBV11-2 and J is TRBJ1-5; D remains ambiguous. The CDR3 runs 16 residues. From germline, CDR1 is SGHAT and CDR2 FQNNGV. The CDR3 here is CASSSAEGYGNQPQHF. The CDR3 DNA reads TGTGCCAGCAGCTCCGCCGAGGGATACGGCAATCAGCCCCAACATTTT. Full variable domain (missing parts from reference TRBV11-2 and TRBJ1-5): EAGVAQSPRYKIIEKRQSVAFWCNPISGHATLYWYQQILGQGPKLLIQFQNNGVVDDSQLPKDRFSAERLKGVDSTLKIQPAKLEDSAVYLCASSSAEGYGNQPQHFGDGTRLSIL.

The chain uses TRBV7-9 and TRBJ2-5; no clear D. The length of the CDR3 is 14 residues. CDR1 and CDR2 from the germline V gene are SEHNR and FQNEAQ (reference sequence). Trimming removed 5 bases at V and 2 bases at J, with 12 bases between. CDR3 in DNA: TGTGCCAGCAGCGAACGACTGGGGCAAGAGACCCAGTACTTC. This encodes CASSERLGQETQYF.

J is TRBJ1-4 and V is TRBV21-1. TRBV21-1 counts as a pseudogene. This CDR3 is built from 15 residues. CDR3 sequence (DNA): TGTGCCAGCAGCAAAGCCAACGGGGCGCTTAGGAAACTGTTTTTT. Protein sequence: CASSKANGALRKLFF.

The V call is TRBV5-1, the J call TRBJ2-3; D is unresolved. The CDR3 loop spans 10 amino acids. Between the trimmed V and J ends, which lost 2 bases and 5 bases, there was a span of 0 bases. Germline V gives CDR1 SGHRS, CDR2 YFSETQ. The CDR3 here is CASSLDTQYF. The CDR3 coding sequence is TGCGCCAGCAGCTTAGATACGCAGTATTTT.

Comment on this clone: Within the sample, other DNA sequences also encode this same CDR3. The V call is TRBV7-9, the J call TRBJ1-5; D not resolved. Germline loops: CDR1 SEHNR, CDR2 FQNEAQ (reference sequence). V was clipped by 4 bases and J by 9 bases, with 10 bases between them. This CDR3 has 12 residues. CDR3: CASSSEGRPQHF. The CDR3 nucleotides read TGTGCCAGCAGCTCGGAAGGTAGGCCCCAGCATTTT.

V is TRBV4-1 and J is TRBJ2-1; D might be TRBD1 or TRBD2, each matching 5 bases. The V end was cut by 8 bases, the J end by 6 bases, with 26 bases between. This CDR3 is 17 amino acids long. Germline CDR1 MGHRA, CDR2 YSYEKL. The CDR3 sequence is CASRSQALGPSGNEQFF. In DNA form, the CDR3 reads TGCGCCAGCCGAAGCCAAGCCCTGGGACCTAGTGGCAATGAGCAGTTCTTC.

This clone was recorded only once. This rearrangement joins TRBV19 to TRBJ1-1; 8 bases are shared with TRBD1. Germline CDR1 reads LNHDA; CDR2 reads SQIVND (reference sequence). The J segment lost 1 base and the V segment lost 6 bases, leaving 16 bases of the junction unmatched. The CDR3 spans 18 residues. The CDR3 here is CASSPPRRGRRWNTEAFF. The CDR3 nucleotides read TGTGCCAGTAGCCCCCCTCGCAGGGGGCGAAGGTGGAACACTGAAGCTTTCTTT.

The J gene is TRBJ2-1, the V gene TRBV9, with a possible D match to TRBD1 (5 bases). The germline V gene encodes CDR1 SGDLS and CDR2 YYNGEE. V was clipped by 8 bases and J by 5 bases, with 17 bases between them. The CDR3 covers 14 residues. The CDR3 coding sequence is TGTGCCAGTGGAAATCTGGGGCCCGACAATGAGCAGTTCTTC. It specifies CASGNLGPDNEQFF.

The gene calls are TRBV5-6 and TRBJ1-2; 7 nucleotides agree with TRBD1. The CDR3 is 13 amino acids. Germline V gene lookup returns CDR1 SGHDT and CDR2 YYEEEE. V lost 1 base to trimming and J lost 8 bases; unmatched junction nucleotides: 5. The CDR3 reads CASSLTGAWGYTF. CDR3 sequence (DNA): TGTGCCAGCAGCTTGACAGGGGCGTGGGGCTACACCTTC.